Presented here are 19 T cell receptor beta chains from one specimen sequenced in a study of Graves' ophthalmopathy and Graves' hyperthyroidism. Amplified TCR beta CDR3 regions were obtained using RNA transcripts as template. Amplification began with first-round RT-PCR using HTBI primers, then second-round multiplex PCR was performed. Each CDR3 protein gets one entry after TCRdb re-called the multiplex PCR reads with MiXCR. Of 500,000 to 700,000 distinct CDR3 sequences listed, under 45% are singletons. Sequencing input: peripheral blood or thyroid tissue (not recorded which). These receptors came from an adult man with Graves' hyperthyroidism.

The chain carries TRBV9 and TRBJ2-7, with no clear D. The CDR3 consists of 14 residues. The ends were cut back, 3 bases at V and 4 bases at J, with 14 bases in the middle. Germline assignment: CDR1 SGDLS and CDR2 YYNGEE. CDR3: CASSGARPPYEQYF. The CDR3 nucleotides read TGTGCCAGCAGCGGGGCCCGGCCTCCTTACGAGCAGTACTTC.

With regard to this clonotype: A clone one base away is much larger, so this may be a read error. J is TRBJ2-5 and V is TRBV7-9; 12 bases align to TRBD1. This CDR3 contains 15 residues. Per germline, CDR1 SEHNR and CDR2 FQNEAQ (reference sequence). CDR3 residues: CASSSGTGGWEIQYF. For the CDR3, the DNA is TGTGCCAGCAGTTCCGGGACAGGGGGCTGGGAGATCCAGTACTTC.

This chain links TRBV20-1 with TRBJ2-2; no reliable D call. Germline CDR1 is DFQATT and CDR2 is SNEGSKA (reference sequence). The CDR3 totals 15 residues. V was clipped by 1 base and J by 2 bases, with 11 bases between them. CDR3 loop: CSARVLNGNTGELFF. CDR3 DNA sequence: TGCAGTGCTAGAGTGCTGAATGGAAACACCGGGGAGCTGTTTTTT.

As regards this clonotype: This may come from a read error, since a much larger clone is one base off. The CDR3 carries no conserved terminal phenylalanine or tryptophan, so it likely arises from a read error. The chain has TRBV10-3 and TRBJ1-3, with D unclear. V was trimmed by 2 bases and J by 0 bases, leaving 2 bases between them. This CDR3 is 13 amino acids long. In germline, CDR1 is ENHRY, CDR2 SYGVKD. The CDR3 DNA is TGTGCCATCAGTGAGACCTCTGGAAACACCATATATTCT. Translated, it gives CAISETSGNTIYS.

The chain joins TRBV6-6 to TRBJ2-7; tentatively, D is TRBD1 or TRBD2 (5 bases each). Germline V gene sequence: CDR1 MNHNY, CDR2 SVGAGI (reference sequence). The CDR3 contains 15 residues. Deletions cut 5 bases from V and 2 bases from J, with 16 bases between. CDR3 DNA: TGTGCCAGCAGTGATCCAGGGAGAAGCCCCTACGAGCAGTACTTC. Its translation: CASSDPGRSPYEQYF.

The chain combines TRBV7-2 with TRBJ2-7; TRBD1 matches 9 bases. V was clipped by 6 bases and J by 2 bases; unmatched bases: 14. The CDR3 runs 17 residues. CDR1 and CDR2 (germline): SGHTA, FQGNSA. The CDR3 spells CASSPAGGQGLPYEQYF. CDR3 in DNA: TGTGCCAGCAGTCCCGCCGGAGGACAGGGGCTCCCCTACGAGCAGTACTTC.

Details on this clonotype: One base away lies a much larger clone, so this may be a sequencing read error. The V and J genes are TRBV12-3 or TRBV12-4 and TRBJ1-1; 7 bases fit TRBD1. CDR3 size: 16 residues. The CDR3 here is CVSSLVEGAMGTEAFF. In nucleotides, the CDR3 is TGTGTCAGCAGTTTAGTTGAGGGGGCGATGGGCACTGAAGCTTTCTTT.

The J gene is TRBJ2-3, the V gene TRBV10-1; 7 bases fit TRBD2. CDR1 and CDR2 (germline): WNHNN, SYGVQD (reference sequence). CDR3 length equals 16 residues. With 3 bases clipped from V and 1 base from J, the junction kept 7 bases outside the gene matches. CDR3 bases: TGCGCCAGCAGTGATCCCGGACTAGTTGGCACAGATACGCAGTATTTT. Protein: CASSDPGLVGTDTQYF.

This clonotype has only one observation. The chain couples TRBV29-1 to TRBJ1-6, with 9 nucleotides matching TRBD1. Germline V gives CDR1 SQVTM, CDR2 ANQGSEA. Trimming cost V 4 bases and J 7 bases; bases outside gene matches: 5. The CDR3 is 14 residues long. The CDR3 region is CSVAGQGPNSPLHF. CDR3 in DNA: TGCAGCGTTGCGGGACAGGGTCCGAATTCACCCCTCCACTTT.

This clonotype was detected ten times or more. The V call is TRBV7-9, the J call TRBJ1-1; 9 bases are a match to TRBD1. The CDR3 loop spans 13 amino acids. Germline V lookup: CDR1 SEHNR, CDR2 FQNEAQ (reference sequence). The V gene end was trimmed by 7 bases and the J gene end by 7 bases; junction bases not matched to a gene: 7. Here the CDR3 DNA reads TGTGCCAGCACCGACAGGGGGTTCGGTGAAGCTTTCTTT. It is translated as CASTDRGFGEAFF.

Details on this clonotype: This may arise from a read error, as a much more abundant clone is one base away. Since no conserved phenylalanine or tryptophan closes the CDR3, a read error is the likely cause. The CDR3 spells CASSELGRDTEAFL. The CDR3 bases are TGTGCCAGCAGTGAATTGGGTAGGGACACTGAAGCTTTCCTT. The J gene is TRBJ1-1, the V gene TRBV6-1; D not certain. The CDR3 extends over 14 amino acids. CDR1 and CDR2 (germline): MNHNS, SASEGT. Trimming removed 2 bases from V and 3 bases from J, with 10 bases in between.

This chain joins TRBV29-1 and TRBJ1-3; D gene unclear. Trimming stripped 4 bases from V and 12 bases from J, with 13 bases between. Germline lookup yields CDR1 SQVTM and CDR2 ANQGSEA. The CDR3 spans 11 residues. CDR3 sequence (DNA): TGCAGCGTTGTGGTTGGAAATAGCATATATTTT. It encodes CSVVVGNSIYF.

The chain combines TRBV6-5 with TRBJ1-4, with D tentatively TRBD1 (6 bases). The germline V gene encodes CDR1 MNHEY and CDR2 SVGAGI. Trimming took 6 bases from V and 6 from J, leaving 17 bases between them. The length of the CDR3 is 15 residues. The CDR3 reads CASRYTGREDEKLFF. The CDR3 region has the DNA TGTGCCAGCAGGTACACAGGGCGAGAGGATGAAAAACTGTTTTTT.

About this clonotype: Relative to the germline gene, one junction end is altered; a read error may explain this. The chain carries TRBV7-7 and TRBJ2-5; TRBD1 might be the D (6 bases). Per germline, CDR1 SSHAT and CDR2 FNYEAQ (reference sequence). The CDR3 runs to 15 residues. This CDR3 reads CASSQTEGVEETQYF. For the CDR3, the DNA is TGTGCTAGCAGCCAGACAGAGGGGGTCGAAGAGACCCAGTACTTC.

The chain has TRBV10-3 and TRBJ1-2; 12 nucleotides agree with TRBD1. This CDR3 is 19 amino acids long. Germline V gene sequence: CDR1 ENHRY, CDR2 SYGVKD. The V and J ends lost 2 bases and 8 bases, in that order; junction bases with no gene match: 18. CDR3 sequence reads: CAISEPILVRDRGRQGYTF. In DNA form, the CDR3 reads TGTGCCATCAGTGAGCCAATCCTGGTCCGGGACAGGGGGCGGCAGGGCTACACCTTC.

Of note for this clonotype: Mismatch with germline at one junction end may stem from a read error. This chain uses TRBV7-9 with TRBJ2-3; D not certain. The CDR3 is 14 amino acids. The germline CDR1 and CDR2 sequences are SEHNR and FQNEAQ (reference sequence). The CDR3 DNA reads as TGTGCCAGCAGCTTAGATCCCGGCACAGATACGCAGTATTTC. Translation gives CASSLDPGTDTQYF. Variable domain in full (rest from reference TRBV7-9 and TRBJ2-3): DTGVSQNPRHKITKRGQNVTFRCDPISEHNRLYWYRQTLGQGPEFLTYFQNEAQLEKSRLLSDRFSAERPKGSFSTLEIQRTEQGDSAMYLCASSLDPGTDTQYFGPGTRLTVL.

This clonotype has ten or more counts. The chain joins TRBV12-3 or TRBV12-4 to TRBJ2-7; 11 positions match TRBD2. The J segment lost 4 bases and the V segment lost 6 bases, leaving 5 bases of the junction unmatched. There are 14 residues in the CDR3. The CDR3 DNA reads as TGTGCCAGCAGCCGACTAGCGGGACAGTACGAGCAGTACTTC. Its protein product is CASSRLAGQYEQYF.

J is TRBJ2-5 and V is TRBV11-3; TRBD1 matches 10 bases. CDR1 and CDR2 (germline): SGHNT, YENEEA. V shed 1 base, J shed 5 bases, and the junction held 10 bases outside the gene matches. The CDR3 has 17 amino acids. CDR3 loop: CASSLGRQGAPGETQYF. The CDR3 DNA sequence: TGTGCCAGCAGCTTAGGGCGACAGGGGGCGCCCGGCGAGACCCAGTACTTC. Full variable domain (rest looked up from reference TRBV11-3 and TRBJ2-5): EAGVVQSPRYKIIEKKQPVAFWCNPISGHNTLYWYLQNLGQGPELLIRYENEEAVDDSQLPKDRFSAERLKGVDSTLKIQPAELGDSAVYLCASSLGRQGAPGETQYFGPGTRLLVL.

This clonotype came up many times. This rearrangement joins TRBV10-3 to TRBJ2-7; 8 bases fit TRBD1. This CDR3 contains 13 residues. The germline V gene has CDR1 ENHRY and CDR2 SYGVKD. After removal of 6 bases from V and 5 bases from J, the junction contained 6 bases not matched to a gene. CDR3 bases: TGTGCCATCAGGCCGGACAGGGTCGACGAGCAGTACTTC. It translates to CAIRPDRVDEQYF.